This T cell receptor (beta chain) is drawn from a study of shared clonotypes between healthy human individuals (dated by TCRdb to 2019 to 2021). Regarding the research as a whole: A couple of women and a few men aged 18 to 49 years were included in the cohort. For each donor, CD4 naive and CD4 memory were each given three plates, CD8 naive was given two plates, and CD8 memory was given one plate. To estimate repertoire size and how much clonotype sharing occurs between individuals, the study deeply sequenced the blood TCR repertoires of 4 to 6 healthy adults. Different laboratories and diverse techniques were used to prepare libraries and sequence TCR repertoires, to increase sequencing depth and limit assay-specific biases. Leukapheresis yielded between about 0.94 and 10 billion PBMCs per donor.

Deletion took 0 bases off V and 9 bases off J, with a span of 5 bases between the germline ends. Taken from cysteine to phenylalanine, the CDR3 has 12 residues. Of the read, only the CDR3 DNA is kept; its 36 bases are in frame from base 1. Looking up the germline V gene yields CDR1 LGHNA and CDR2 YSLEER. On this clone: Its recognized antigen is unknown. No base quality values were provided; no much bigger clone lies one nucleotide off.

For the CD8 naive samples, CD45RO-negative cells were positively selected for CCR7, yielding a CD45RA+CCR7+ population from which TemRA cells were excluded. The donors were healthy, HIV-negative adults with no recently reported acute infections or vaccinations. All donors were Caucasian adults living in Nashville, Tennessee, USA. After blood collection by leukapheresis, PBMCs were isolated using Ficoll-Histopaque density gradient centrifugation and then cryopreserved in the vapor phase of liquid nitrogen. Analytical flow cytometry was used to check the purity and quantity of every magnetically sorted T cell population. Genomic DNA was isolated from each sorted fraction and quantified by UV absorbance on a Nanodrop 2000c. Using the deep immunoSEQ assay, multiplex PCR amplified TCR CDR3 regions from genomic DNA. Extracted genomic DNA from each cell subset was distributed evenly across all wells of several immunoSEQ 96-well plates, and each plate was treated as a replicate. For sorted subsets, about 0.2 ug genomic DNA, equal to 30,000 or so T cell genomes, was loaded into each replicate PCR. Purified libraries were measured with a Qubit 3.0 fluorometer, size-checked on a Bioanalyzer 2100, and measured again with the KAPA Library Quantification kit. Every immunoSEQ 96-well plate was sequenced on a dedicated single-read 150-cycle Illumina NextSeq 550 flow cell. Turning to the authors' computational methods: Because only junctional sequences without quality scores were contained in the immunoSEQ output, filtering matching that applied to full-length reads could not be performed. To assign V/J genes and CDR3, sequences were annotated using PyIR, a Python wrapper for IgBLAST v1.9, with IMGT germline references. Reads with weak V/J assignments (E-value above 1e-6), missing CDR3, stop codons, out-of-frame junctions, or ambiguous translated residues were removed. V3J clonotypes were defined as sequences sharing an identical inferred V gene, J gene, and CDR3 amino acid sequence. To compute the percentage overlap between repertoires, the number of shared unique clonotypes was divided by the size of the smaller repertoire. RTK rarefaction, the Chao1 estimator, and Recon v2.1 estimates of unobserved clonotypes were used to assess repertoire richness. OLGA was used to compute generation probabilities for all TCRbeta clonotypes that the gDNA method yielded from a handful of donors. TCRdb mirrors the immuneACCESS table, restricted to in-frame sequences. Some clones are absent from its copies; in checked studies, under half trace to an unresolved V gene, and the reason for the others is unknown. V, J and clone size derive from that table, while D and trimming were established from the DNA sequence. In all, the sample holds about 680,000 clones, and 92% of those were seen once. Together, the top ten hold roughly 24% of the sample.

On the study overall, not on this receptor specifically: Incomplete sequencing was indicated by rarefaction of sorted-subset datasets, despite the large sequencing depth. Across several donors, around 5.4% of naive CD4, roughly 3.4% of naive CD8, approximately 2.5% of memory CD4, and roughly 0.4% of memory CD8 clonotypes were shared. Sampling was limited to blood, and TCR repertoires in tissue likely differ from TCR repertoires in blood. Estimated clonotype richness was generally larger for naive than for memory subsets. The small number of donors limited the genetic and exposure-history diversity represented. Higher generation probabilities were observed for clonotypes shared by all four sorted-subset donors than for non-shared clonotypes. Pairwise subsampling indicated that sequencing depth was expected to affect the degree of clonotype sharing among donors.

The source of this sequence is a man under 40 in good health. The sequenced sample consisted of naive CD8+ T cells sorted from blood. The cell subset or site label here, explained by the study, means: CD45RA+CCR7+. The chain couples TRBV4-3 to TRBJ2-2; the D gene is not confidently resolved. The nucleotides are TGCGCCAGCAGCCAAGATTACAGGGAGCTGTTTTTT. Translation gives CASSQDYRELFF.